The text below deals with one TCR beta chain. As yet, its antigen is unknown. V was clipped by 1 base and J by 12 bases, with 16 bases between them. The CDR3 contains 15 residues. CDR1 and CDR2 (germline): SEHNR, FQNEAQ (reference sequence). The PCR had 60 Vbeta and 13 Jbeta primers. Clones were sequenced by immunoSEQ multiplex PCR, and TCRdb holds only the in-frame ones, with some missing. Reported are about 91,000 clones; the ten largest clones contain roughly 3.5%. The sample originates from a study of cytomegalovirus exposure and HLA in healthy donors. Study conclusions and caveats: Donors were assumed by presence/absence analyses to have roughly uniform sequencing depth. Compared with the roughly 670-donor mean, an Asian-associated ancestry cluster reportedly had fewer N-insertions, according to a later analysis.

Sequenced input: PBMCs. The chain couples TRBV7-9 to TRBJ1-6; perhaps TRBD1 as D (5 bases). The sequence derives from a woman aged 25 to 39 in good health and CMV-seronegative. The CDR3 region is CASSLGSRDGGPLHF. In DNA form, the CDR3 reads TGTGCCAGCAGCTTAGGAAGCCGGGACGGGGGACCCCTCCACTTT. Full variable domain (remainder filled in from reference TRBV7-9 and TRBJ1-6): DTGVSQNPRHKITKRGQNVTFRCDPISEHNRLYWYRQTLGQGPEFLTYFQNEAQLEKSRLLSDRFSAERPKGSFSTLEIQRTEQGDSAMYLCASSLGSRDGGPLHFGNGTRLTVT.